The T cell receptor beta chain described here comes from a study of blood T cell repertoires in COVID-19. The wider study: T cells, B-cell-depleted T cells, or PBMCs supplied cDNA or gDNA.

Sequencing used immunoSEQ multiplex PCR; TCRdb keeps in-frame clones, though not all of them. The profile shows tens of thousands of clones, nearly 90% of them singletons. Trimming shortened V by 1 base and J by 8 bases, and 6 bases separated the two germline ends. CDR1 KGHSH and CDR2 LQKENI come from the germline V gene. The CDR3 sequence is 12 residues long. V usage is TRBV18 and J usage is TRBJ2-1, with D possibly matching TRBD1 (5 bases). Material for sequencing was peripheral blood. The TCR originated in a man aged 45 to 65 with acute or convalescent COVID-19. The CDR3 sequence is CASSPQGDEQFF. The CDR3 DNA reads as TGTGCCAGCTCACCACAAGGGGATGAGCAGTTCTTC. The variable domain in full, with the rest retrieved from reference TRBV18 and TRBJ2-1, is NAGVMQNPRHLVRRRGQEARLRCSPMKGHSHVYWYRQLPEEGLKFMVYLQKENIIDESGMPKERFSAEFPKEGPSILRIQQVVRGDSAAYFCASSPQGDEQFFGPGTRLTVL.